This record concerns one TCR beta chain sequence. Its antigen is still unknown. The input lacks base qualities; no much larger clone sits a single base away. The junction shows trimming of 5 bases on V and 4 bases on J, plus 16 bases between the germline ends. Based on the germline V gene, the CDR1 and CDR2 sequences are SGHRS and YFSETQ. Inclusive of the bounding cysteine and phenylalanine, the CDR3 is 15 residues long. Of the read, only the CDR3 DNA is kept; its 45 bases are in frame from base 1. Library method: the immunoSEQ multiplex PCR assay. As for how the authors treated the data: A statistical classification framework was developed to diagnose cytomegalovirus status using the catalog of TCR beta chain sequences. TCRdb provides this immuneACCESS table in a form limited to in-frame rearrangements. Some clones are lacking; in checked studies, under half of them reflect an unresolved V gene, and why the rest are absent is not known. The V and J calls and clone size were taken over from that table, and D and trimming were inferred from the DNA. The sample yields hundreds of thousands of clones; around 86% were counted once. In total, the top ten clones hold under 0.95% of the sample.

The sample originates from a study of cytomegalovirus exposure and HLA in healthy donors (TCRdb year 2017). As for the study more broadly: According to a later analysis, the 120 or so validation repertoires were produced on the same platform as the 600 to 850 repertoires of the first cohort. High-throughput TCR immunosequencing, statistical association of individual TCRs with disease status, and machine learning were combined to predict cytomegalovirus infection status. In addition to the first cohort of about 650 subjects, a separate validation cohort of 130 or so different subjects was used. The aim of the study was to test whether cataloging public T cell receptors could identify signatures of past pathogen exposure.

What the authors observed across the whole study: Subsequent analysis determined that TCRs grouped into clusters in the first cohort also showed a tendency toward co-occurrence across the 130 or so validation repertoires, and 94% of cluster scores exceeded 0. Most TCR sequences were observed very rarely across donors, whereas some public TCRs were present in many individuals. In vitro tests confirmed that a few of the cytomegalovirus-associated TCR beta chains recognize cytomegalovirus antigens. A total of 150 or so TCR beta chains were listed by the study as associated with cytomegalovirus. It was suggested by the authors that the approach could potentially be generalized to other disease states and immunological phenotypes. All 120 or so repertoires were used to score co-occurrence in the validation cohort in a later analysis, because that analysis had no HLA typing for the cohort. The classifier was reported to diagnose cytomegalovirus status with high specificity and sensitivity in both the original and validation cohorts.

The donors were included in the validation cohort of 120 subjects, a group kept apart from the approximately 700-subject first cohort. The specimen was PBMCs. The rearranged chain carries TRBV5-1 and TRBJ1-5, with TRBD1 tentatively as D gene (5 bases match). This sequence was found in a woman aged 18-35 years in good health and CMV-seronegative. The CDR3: CASRDTPTSNQPQHF. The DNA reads TGCGCCAGCAGGGACACCCCTACGTCAAATCAGCCCCAGCATTTT.